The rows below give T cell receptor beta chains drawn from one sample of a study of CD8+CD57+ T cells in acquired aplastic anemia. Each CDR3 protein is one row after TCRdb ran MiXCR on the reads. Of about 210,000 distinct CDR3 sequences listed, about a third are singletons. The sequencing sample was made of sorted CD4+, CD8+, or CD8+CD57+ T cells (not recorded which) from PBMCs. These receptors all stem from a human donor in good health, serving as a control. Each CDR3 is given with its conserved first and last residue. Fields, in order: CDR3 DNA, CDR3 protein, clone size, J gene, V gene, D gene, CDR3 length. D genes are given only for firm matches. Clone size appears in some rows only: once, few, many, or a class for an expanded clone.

cdr3_nt: TGTGCCAGCAGCCAAGAATACGTCTGGGGGAATGAGCAGTTCTTC; cdr3_aa: CASSQEYVWGNEQFF; clone_size: many; j_call: TRBJ2-1; v_call: TRBV14; d_call: .; cdr3_length: 15
cdr3_nt: TGTGCCAGCAGCTTATGGACAGGAAGGATGAACACTGAAGCTTTCTTT; cdr3_aa: CASSLWTGRMNTEAFF; clone_size: many; j_call: TRBJ1-1; v_call: TRBV7-2; d_call: TRBD1; cdr3_length: 16
cdr3_nt: TGTGCCAGTAGTACGAACGGACAGGGGAATTTCTATGGCTACACCTTC; cdr3_aa: CASSTNGQGNFYGYTF; clone_size: many; j_call: TRBJ1-2; v_call: TRBV19; d_call: TRBD1; cdr3_length: 16
cdr3_nt: TGTGCCAGCAGAAGGGGGGGAGACACTGAAGCTTTCTTT; cdr3_aa: CASRRGGDTEAFF; clone_size: .; j_call: TRBJ1-1; v_call: TRBV6-1; d_call: .; cdr3_length: 13
cdr3_nt: TGTGCCAGCACTAAAGGGGTCGCTGATAATTCACCCCTCCACTTT; cdr3_aa: CASTKGVADNSPLHF; clone_size: .; j_call: TRBJ1-6; v_call: TRBV12-3/TRBV12-4; d_call: .; cdr3_length: 15
cdr3_nt: TGTGCCAGCAGTACGGACAGAGGGACCAGGGAGACCCAGTACTTC; cdr3_aa: CASSTDRGTRETQYF; clone_size: .; j_call: TRBJ2-5; v_call: TRBV2; d_call: .; cdr3_length: 15
cdr3_nt: TGTGCCAGCAGCTATACTACAGGGCGAGGGTCCCTCTCCTATAATTCACCCCTCCACTTT; cdr3_aa: CASSYTTGRGSLSYNSPLHF; clone_size: .; j_call: TRBJ1-6; v_call: TRBV11-1; d_call: .; cdr3_length: 20
cdr3_nt: TGCAGTGCTAGTGTCGCGGGAGGGCCATATGAGCAGTACTTC; cdr3_aa: CSASVAGGPYEQYF; clone_size: many; j_call: TRBJ2-7; v_call: TRBV20-1; d_call: TRBD2; cdr3_length: 14
cdr3_nt: TGTGCCAGCAGCCAAGGGCCCAACACCATATATTTT; cdr3_aa: CASSQGPNTIYF; clone_size: .; j_call: TRBJ1-3; v_call: TRBV14; d_call: .; cdr3_length: 12
cdr3_nt: TGCAGTGCCATCTCTAGCGGGAGCTACAATGGGGAGCAGTTCTTC; cdr3_aa: CSAISSGSYNGEQFF; clone_size: .; j_call: TRBJ2-1; v_call: TRBV20-1; d_call: TRBD2; cdr3_length: 15
cdr3_nt: TGTGCCAGCAGCTTAATAAGGCGCGGGGGTTCGTGGCAGTACGATGAGCAGTTCTTC; cdr3_aa: CASSLIRRGGSWQYDEQFF; clone_size: .; j_call: TRBJ2-1; v_call: TRBV11-2; d_call: TRBD2; cdr3_length: 19
cdr3_nt: TGTGCCACCAGCAGAGAAATGACAGGGAGGGCCAACGTCCTGACTTTC; cdr3_aa: CATSREMTGRANVLTF; clone_size: .; j_call: TRBJ2-6; v_call: TRBV15; d_call: TRBD1; cdr3_length: 16